What follows are 17 T cell receptor beta chains derived from one specimen sequenced in a study of T-cell reconstitution after alpha-beta-depleted transplantation in children. As it was prepared, the TCRbeta library received unique molecular identifiers. TCRdb reprocessed the PCR reads via MiXCR and lists one record per CDR3 protein. In the table there are a few hundred thousand distinct CDR3 sequences, about a tenth of which are singletons. Sequencing was performed on PBMCs, taken before TCRalphabeta/CD19-depleted stem cell transplant. The receptors come from a child under two years old with acute myeloid leukemia, due to receive a stem cell transplant.

This clonotype appeared many times. This chain links TRBV20-1 with TRBJ2-3, with 11 bases that match TRBD2. The germline V gene encodes CDR1 DFQATT and CDR2 SNEGSKA (reference sequence). V was pared by 2 bases and J by 1 base, with 8 bases of the junction left unmatched. CDR3 length: 17 residues. In DNA form, the CDR3 reads TGCAGTGCTAGATCTGAGGCTAGCGGGAGGCGCACAGATACGCAGTATTTT. Protein product: CSARSEASGRRTDTQYF.

This clonotype was recorded only once. A much larger clonotype is one base distant, so this may be a read error. The chain recombines TRBV28 with TRBJ1-2; no clear D. This CDR3 contains 12 residues. Looked up from germline, CDR1 is MDHEN and CDR2 is SYDVKM. CDR3 protein: CASATTNYGYPF. In DNA, the CDR3 is TGTGCCAGCGCAACTACTAACTATGGCTACCCCTTC.

The CDR3 here is CSALRDERGGKNIQYF. CDR3 in DNA: TGCAGCGCCCTTCGGGACGAAAGAGGCGGCAAAAACATTCAGTACTTC. This chain links TRBV29-1 with TRBJ2-4; D is possibly TRBD1 or TRBD2 (5 bases each). The germline V gene has CDR1 SQVTM and CDR2 ANQGSEA. Trimming took 7 bases from V and 3 from J, leaving 22 bases between them. The CDR3 is made up of 16 amino acids.

This clonotype was seen more than once but under ten times. V and J are TRBV4-2 and TRBJ2-7, with 11 bases aligning to TRBD2. Germline-derived CDR1 and CDR2 are LGHNA and YNFKEQ. The CDR3 covers 17 residues. V was clipped by 4 bases and J by 3 bases; unmatched bases: 11. CDR3 protein: CASSLWTSGRGHYEQYF. The CDR3 coding sequence is TGTGCCAGCAGCCTTTGGACTAGCGGGCGGGGACACTACGAGCAGTACTTC.

In its sample, this clonotype was seen many times. The chain uses TRBV29-1 and TRBJ1-2, with 7 bases fitting TRBD1. J lost 9 bases, V lost 3 bases, and 16 bases had no gene match. The CDR3 covers 15 residues. From germline, CDR1 is SQVTM and CDR2 ANQGSEA. CDR3 region: CSVEPLGQPSLSYTF. The CDR3 nucleotides are TGCAGCGTTGAGCCCTTGGGACAGCCCTCATTGAGCTACACCTTC. The whole variable domain, remainder taken from reference TRBV29-1 and TRBJ1-2, is SAVISQKPSRDICQRGTSLTIQCQVDSQVTMMFWYRQQPGQSLTLIATANQGSEATYESGFVIDKFPISRPNLTFSTLTVSNMSPEDSSIYLCSVEPLGQPSLSYTFGSGTRLTVV.

In this sample, this clonotype turned up many times. The chain employs TRBV6-5 and TRBJ1-6, with D unresolved. Germline CDR1 reads MNHEY; CDR2 reads SVGAGI. The CDR3 sequence is 14 residues long. V was pared by 0 bases and J by 9 bases, with 9 bases between. The CDR3 DNA is TGTGCCAGCAGTTACTCCCCCTCCGGTTCACCCCTCCACTTT. Its translation is CASSYSPSGSPLHF.

This clonotype was recorded many times. This sequence joins TRBV28 and TRBJ2-1, with 9 nucleotides matching TRBD2. Trimming removed 3 bases from V and 0 bases from J; junction bases left unmatched: 3. CDR3 size: 16 residues. CDR1 and CDR2 from the germline V gene are MDHEN and SYDVKM. This chain's CDR3 is CASSFYSGSSYNEQFF. The CDR3 DNA follows: TGTGCCAGCAGTTTCTATAGCGGGAGCTCCTACAATGAGCAGTTCTTC.

This clonotype was counted ten times or more. The J gene is TRBJ2-1, the V gene TRBV20-1; TRBD1 agrees at 7 bases. V dropped 1 base and J dropped 6; count of bases not matched to a gene: 3. Germline lookup yields CDR1 DFQATT and CDR2 SNEGSKA (reference sequence). The CDR3 runs 13 residues. CDR3 sequence (DNA): TGCAGTGCTAGAGCCGACAGGGCCAATGAGCAGTTCTTC. Its translation is CSARADRANEQFF.

The V gene is TRBV27, the J gene TRBJ2-7, with D uncertain. This CDR3 region has 14 residues. The germline CDR1 and CDR2 sequences are MNHEY and SMNVEV (reference sequence). With 5 bases removed from V and 2 bases from J, the gap between germline ends came to 13 bases. CDR3 sequence (DNA): TGTGCCAGCAGTCCGGACCTCTCCACCTACGAGCAGTACTTC. Its translation is CASSPDLSTYEQYF.

This clonotype was found many times. The rearrangement uses TRBV5-1 and TRBJ1-2; TRBD1 agrees at 11 bases. The CDR3 loop spans 15 amino acids. V shed 0 bases, J shed 6 bases, and the junction held 4 bases outside the gene matches. Germline V gives CDR1 SGHRS, CDR2 YFSETQ. The CDR3: CASSLGRTGGDGYTF. In DNA, the CDR3 is TGCGCCAGCAGCTTGGGTAGGACAGGGGGCGATGGCTACACCTTC.

This clonotype occurred many times. The rearrangement joins TRBV12-3 or TRBV12-4 to TRBJ2-7; TRBD1 agrees at 10 bases. V trimming: 6 bases; J trimming: 3 bases; junction bases outside the gene matches: 8. CDR3 size: 15 residues. In DNA form, the CDR3 reads TGTGCCAGCAGGCCAGGACAGGGGGGGAACTACGAGCAGTACTTC. Translated: CASRPGQGGNYEQYF.

This clonotype was seen ten or more times. The chain links TRBV6-2 or TRBV6-3 to TRBJ1-6, with a weak D call TRBD1 (5 bases). The CDR3 is 14 residues long. V lost 2 bases and J lost 7, with 9 bases in between. The germline V gene has CDR1 MNHEY and CDR2 SVGEGT. The CDR3 DNA reads TGTGCCAGCAGTTACGGACACCGGAATTCACCCCTCCACTTT. Translated, it gives CASSYGHRNSPLHF.

This clonotype was detected many times. This sequence joins TRBV5-1 and TRBJ1-1, with unresolved D. Germline V gene lookup returns CDR1 SGHRS and CDR2 YFSETQ. V was cut by 3 bases and J by 2 bases, with 14 bases left in between. The CDR3 extends over 15 amino acids. The CDR3 DNA is TGCGCCAGCAGCTGGACGGACGGAGTAAACACTGAAGCTTTCTTT. This sequence encodes CASSWTDGVNTEAFF.

This clonotype appeared many times. J is TRBJ2-3 and V is TRBV27, with 11 bases identical to TRBD2. The CDR3 totals 14 residues. The germline gives CDR1 MNHEY, CDR2 SMNVEV (reference sequence). With 3 bases clipped from V and 10 bases from J, the junction kept 6 bases outside the gene matches. In DNA, the CDR3 is TGTGCCAGCAGTTTGGATAGCGGGAGGGCGGCGCAGTATTTT. Translated, it gives CASSLDSGRAAQYF.

Many counts were recorded for this clonotype. V usage is TRBV5-1 and J usage is TRBJ1-3, with D unresolved. Germline V gene lookup returns CDR1 SGHRS and CDR2 YFSETQ. CDR3 length equals 13 residues. V lost 4 bases, J lost 2 bases, and 7 bases lay in between. DNA for the CDR3: TGCGCCAGCAGCGAGGCTCCTGGAAACACCATATATTTT. It translates to CASSEAPGNTIYF.

This clonotype was picked up one time. A much larger clone sits a single nucleotide away, making a read error possible. V gene TRBV7-6 combines with J gene TRBJ1-3, with D tentatively TRBD1 (6 bases). There are 16 residues in the CDR3. Germline assignment: CDR1 SGHVS and CDR2 FNYEAQ. DNA of the CDR3: TGTGCCAACAGCTTATCGGGACATAGCTCTGGAAACACCATATATTTT. Translation gives CANSLSGHSSGNTIYF.

As concerns this clonotype: A read error may explain this, as a much larger clone is one base away. This chain joins TRBV7-2 and TRBJ1-2; possibly TRBD1 for D (5 bases). The CDR3 runs to 15 residues. CDR1 and CDR2 (germline): SGHTA, FQGNSA. The V and J ends lost 5 bases and 0 bases respectively, with 13 bases between them. Written as DNA, the CDR3 is TGTACCAGCAGCCCGCAGGGCGAAGCTAACTATGGCTACACCTTC. Amino acids: CTSSPQGEANYGYTF.